Listed here are 27 T cell receptor beta chains from one sample, sequenced in a study of glioma-infiltrating T cells after dendritic cell vaccination. Generated by immunoSEQ multiplex PCR, the TCRdb table keeps only in-frame clones and is missing some. The sample holds fewer than 110,000 clones, roughly 76% seen once. Sequenced here: blood, sampled before dendritic cell vaccination. Source of these receptors: a human donor with glioblastoma.

The chain employs TRBV11-3 and TRBJ2-5; 11 bases are shared with TRBD2. Germline trimming cut 5 bases from V and 2 bases from J; bases unmatched to any gene: 7. The CDR3 runs 16 residues. Germline V gives CDR1 SGHNT, CDR2 YENEEA. DNA for the CDR3: TGTGCCAGCAGCATCGGGACTAGCGGAAGACAAGAGACCCAGTACTTC. Encoded protein: CASSIGTSGRQETQYF. Filled out from reference TRBV11-3 and TRBJ2-5, the complete variable domain reads EAGVVQSPRYKIIEKKQPVAFWCNPISGHNTLYWYLQNLGQGPELLIRYENEEAVDDSQLPKDRFSAERLKGVDSTLKIQPAELGDSAVYLCASSIGTSGRQETQYFGPGTRLLVL.

The chain combines TRBV9 with TRBJ2-7; 7 bases agree with TRBD1. V dropped 5 bases and J dropped 4; count of bases not matched to a gene: 9. Germline CDR1 reads SGDLS; CDR2 reads YYNGEE. There are 14 residues in the CDR3. Here the CDR3 DNA reads TGTGCCAGCAGTTTCGGGACAGCAACTTACGAGCAGTACTTC. Encoded protein: CASSFGTATYEQYF.

The chain combines TRBV6-5 with TRBJ1-2, with TRBD1 as a possible D gene (5 bases). Germline V gene lookup returns CDR1 MNHEY and CDR2 SVGAGI. The CDR3 covers 15 residues. Trimming took off 2 bases at V and 6 bases at J, with 16 bases between the two ends. The CDR3 reads CASSYTHRPGDGYTF. The CDR3 DNA is TGTGCCAGCAGTTACACGCACAGGCCTGGGGATGGCTACACCTTC.

The chain is built from TRBV7-6 and TRBJ2-1; 8 nucleotides agree with TRBD2. Trimming removed 5 bases from V and 4 bases from J; junction bases left unmatched: 13. The germline V gene encodes CDR1 SGHVS and CDR2 FNYEAQ. This CDR3 region has 17 residues. CDR3 nucleotides: TGTGCCAGCAGCGGGGCTAAGCGGGGGCCGGTATACAATGAGCAGTTCTTC. Translation gives CASSGAKRGPVYNEQFF.

The rearrangement joins TRBV30 to TRBJ2-5; D remains ambiguous. V shed 0 bases and J shed 2 bases, with 13 bases lying between them. From germline, CDR1 is GTSNPN and CDR2 SVGIG (reference sequence). This CDR3 contains 15 residues. The CDR3 DNA reads TGTGCCTGGAGTGTAAGGAGAGCACTTCAAGAGACCCAGTACTTC. Encoded protein: CAWSVRRALQETQYF.

This chain uses TRBV19 with TRBJ1-6, with D perhaps matching TRBD1 (6 bases). The V gene's germline CDR1 is LNHDA and CDR2 SQIVND (reference sequence). The CDR3 contains 16 residues. V gave up 7 bases and J gave up 7 bases, with 20 bases separating them. The chain's CDR3 is CASMYRAGEDNSPLHF. The CDR3 DNA reads TGTGCCAGTATGTACAGGGCAGGGGAAGACAATTCACCCCTCCACTTT.

Turning to this clone: A read error may produce the germline difference seen at one junction end. The V gene is TRBV7-7, the J gene TRBJ2-7; possible D gene TRBD2, 6 bases. The CDR3 is 15 amino acids. Germline loops: CDR1 SSHAT, CDR2 FNYEAQ (reference sequence). In DNA form, the CDR3 reads TGTGCTAGCAGCGCGGGACCCAGCAGTCCCTACGAGCAGTACTTC. Its protein product is CASSAGPSSPYEQYF.

The CDR3 DNA sequence: TGTGCCAGCAGCTTAGTAGCCAAAGGACTAGCGGGGGGTTTGGACGAGCAGTACTTC. Translation: CASSLVAKGLAGGLDEQYF. The genes are TRBV7-2 and TRBJ2-7; 14 nucleotides match TRBD2. Germline V CDR1 and CDR2: SGHTA, FQGNSA. The CDR3 runs to 19 residues. V shed 1 base and J 5 bases; nucleotides not matched to a gene: 13.

J is TRBJ1-2 and V is TRBV29-1; D might be TRBD1 (5 bases). The V end was cut by 3 bases, the J end by 7 bases, with 12 bases between. There are 12 residues in the CDR3. Germline CDR1 SQVTM, CDR2 ANQGSEA. The CDR3 loop reads CSVEGREGGYTF. In nucleotides, the CDR3 is TGCAGCGTTGAGGGCAGGGAGGGTGGCTACACCTTC.

J is TRBJ2-2 and V is TRBV9; 7 bases are shared with TRBD2. The CDR3 has 17 amino acids. Germline V gene sequence: CDR1 SGDLS, CDR2 YYNGEE. V dropped 0 bases and J dropped 1; count of bases not matched to a gene: 6. The CDR3 spells CASSVASGGRNTGELFF. CDR3 in DNA: TGTGCCAGCAGCGTAGCTTCGGGGGGTCGGAACACCGGGGAGCTGTTTTTT.

The chain employs TRBV11-2 and TRBJ2-1; the match to TRBD2 covers 10 bases. CDR1 SGHAT and CDR2 FQNNGV come from the germline V gene. After removal of 5 bases from V and 6 bases from J, the junction contained 7 bases not matched to a gene. The CDR3 is made up of 15 amino acids. In nucleotides, the CDR3 is TGTGCCAGCAGCCCAGGAGCGGGGGGGCCCAATGAGCAGTTCTTC. The encoded protein is CASSPGAGGPNEQFF.

The chain recombines TRBV18 with TRBJ1-6; D perhaps matches TRBD1 (5 bases). This CDR3 comprises 14 residues. Germline CDR1 and CDR2: KGHSH and LQKENI. V was shortened by 3 bases and J by 9 bases, with 12 bases between the two germline ends. The CDR3 DNA sequence: TGTGCCAGCTCACCGGCCAGGGAAACTTCACCCCTCCACTTT. This codes for CASSPARETSPLHF.

This chain joins TRBV10-3 and TRBJ1-1; D might be TRBD1 (5 bases). Germline assignment: CDR1 ENHRY and CDR2 SYGVKD. Trimming took off 8 bases at V and 5 bases at J, with 15 bases between the two ends. This CDR3 has 13 amino acids. CDR3 nucleotide sequence: TGTGCCATCGCGGGAGGGACGGGAACTGAAGCTTTCTTT. Translation: CAIAGGTGTEAFF.

The rearrangement joins TRBV6-5 to TRBJ2-5; D is unresolved. Germline lookup yields CDR1 MNHEY and CDR2 SVGAGI. This CDR3 has 13 residues. The V end was cut by 2 bases, the J end by 2 bases, with 6 bases between. The CDR3 loop reads CASSYRSQETQYF. The CDR3 coding sequence is TGTGCCAGCAGTTACCGGAGTCAAGAGACCCAGTACTTC.

The count of this clone is one. This chain joins TRBV5-4 and TRBJ1-6; TRBD1 matches at 8 bases. The V segment lost 2 bases and the J segment 11 bases; nucleotides outside the gene matches: 9. This CDR3 has 15 residues. Germline V lookup: CDR1 SGHNT, CDR2 YYREEE (reference sequence). This chain's CDR3 is CASSFPGQVDAPLHF. CDR3 DNA sequence: TGTGCCAGCAGCTTTCCGGGACAGGTGGATGCACCCCTCCACTTT.

The chain links TRBV7-9 to TRBJ2-5; the D gene is possibly TRBD2 (5 bases). Deletions cut 1 base from V and 3 bases from J, with 9 bases between. In germline, CDR1 is SEHNR, CDR2 FQNEAQ (reference sequence). The CDR3 runs to 14 residues. Here the CDR3 DNA reads TGTGCCAGCAGCTTAGTCGACGGGGAAGAGACCCAGTACTTC. It codes for CASSLVDGEETQYF.

The chain has TRBV2 and TRBJ2-5, with D perhaps matching TRBD2 (5 bases). CDR3 length: 13 amino acids. V gave up 5 bases and J gave up 5 bases, with 12 bases separating them. Germline-derived CDR1 and CDR2 are SNHLY and FYNNEI. CDR3 sequence (DNA): TGTGCCAGCAGTTCCGGTAGCGCGGAGACCCAGTACTTC. Amino acids: CASSSGSAETQYF. Variable domain in full (rest from reference TRBV2 and TRBJ2-5): EPEVTQTPSHQVTQMGQEVILRCVPISNHLYFYWYRQILGQKVEFLVSFYNNEISEKSEIFDDQFSVERPDGSNFTLKIRSTKLEDSAMYFCASSSGSAETQYFGPGTRLLVL.

Here the CDR3 DNA reads TGTGCCAGCAGCTGGACACCTTACACTGAAGCTTTCTTT. It codes for CASSWTPYTEAFF. This chain joins TRBV7-6 and TRBJ1-1, with D perhaps TRBD1 (5 bases). Germline V gene lookup returns CDR1 SGHVS and CDR2 FNYEAQ. V dropped 4 bases and J dropped 3 bases, with 9 bases sitting between them. The CDR3 totals 13 residues.

The chain couples TRBV30 to TRBJ1-2, with TRBD1 as a possible D gene (5 bases). The CDR3 is 13 amino acids. Between the trimmed V and J ends, which lost 0 bases and 6 bases, there was a span of 11 bases. CDR1 is GTSNPN and CDR2 is SVGIG in the germline V gene (reference sequence). The CDR3 DNA is TGTGCCTGGAGTGTCGGCAGGGCAAATGGCTACACCTTC. Encoded protein: CAWSVGRANGYTF.

The V call is TRBV19, the J call TRBJ1-4; TRBD1 is a possible D gene (6 bases). In germline, CDR1 is LNHDA, CDR2 SQIVND (reference sequence). The V end lost 6 bases, the J end lost 10 bases, and 18 bases lay between the germline ends. The CDR3 length is 14 residues. The CDR3 nucleotides are TGTGCCAGTAGCCCTGGCGGGGGCGTCGGAAAACTGTTTTTT. Residues: CASSPGGGVGKLFF.

The chain joins TRBV7-8 to TRBJ2-2, with D possibly TRBD1 on 5 matching bases. Germline loops: CDR1 SGHVS, CDR2 FQNEAQ. The CDR3 has 14 residues. Trimming shortened V by 3 bases and J by 5 bases, and 10 bases separated the two germline ends. This chain's CDR3 is CASSLGRQTGELFF. DNA of the CDR3: TGTGCCAGCAGCTTGGGTCGACAGACCGGGGAGCTGTTTTTT.

CDR3 nucleotide sequence: TGTGCCACCTCGACTAGCGGGGGGGCCGGCGATACGCAGTATTTT. It codes for CATSTSGGAGDTQYF. V is TRBV25-1 and J is TRBJ2-3, with 14 bases aligning to TRBD2. V trimming: 10 bases; J trimming: 6 bases; junction bases outside the gene matches: 9. CDR3 length equals 15 residues. Looked up from germline, CDR1 is MGHDK and CDR2 is SYGVNS.

About this clone: Its ends do not fully match the called genes, so a read error is possible. This sequence joins TRBV7-7 and TRBJ2-1, with TRBD2 identical over 13 bases. Germline assignment: CDR1 SSHAT and CDR2 FNYEAQ (reference sequence). The CDR3 consists of 16 residues. CDR3 region: CASSSELAGGMNEQFF. The CDR3 coding sequence is TGTGCTAGCAGCTCCGAACTAGCGGGGGGGATGAATGAGCAGTTCTTC.

There are a few counts of this clone. This chain connects TRBV5-1 to TRBJ2-2, with D possibly TRBD2 on 7 matching bases. The CDR3 has 15 amino acids. Per the germline V gene, CDR1 is SGHRS and CDR2 is YFSETQ. Trimming shortened V by 4 bases and J by 7 bases, and 17 bases separated the two germline ends. CDR3 region: CASSERGGSDGELFF. CDR3 DNA sequence: TGCGCCAGCAGCGAAAGGGGGGGCTCTGACGGGGAGCTGTTTTTT.

This chain connects TRBV4-1 to TRBJ2-4, with D unclear. The CDR3 contains 15 residues. V lost 0 bases and J 3 bases, leaving 9 bases between the germline ends. Germline lookup yields CDR1 MGHRA and CDR2 YSYEKL. This CDR3 reads CASSQEETVKNIQYF. The CDR3 DNA follows: TGCGCCAGCAGCCAAGAAGAGACTGTCAAAAACATTCAGTACTTC.

The chain is built from TRBV30 and TRBJ2-3; 7 bases are a match to TRBD2. Germline values: CDR1 GTSNPN, CDR2 SVGIG (reference sequence). The CDR3 extends over 14 amino acids. V gave up 2 bases and J gave up 5 bases; unmatched junction bases: 7. CDR3 nucleotide sequence: TGTGCCTGGAGTATCGGACTAGTGGGAGATACGCAGTATTTT. Protein product: CAWSIGLVGDTQYF.

This chain connects TRBV6-6 to TRBJ2-7; 7 bases fit TRBD1. In germline, CDR1 is MNHNY, CDR2 SVGAGI (reference sequence). This CDR3 is 13 amino acids long. Trimming at V came to 8 bases and at J to 4 bases, leaving 8 bases not matched to a gene. The CDR3 loop reads CASSEGGIYEQYF. The CDR3 bases are TGTGCCAGCTCTGAAGGGGGCATTTACGAGCAGTACTTC.